This T cell receptor beta chain originates from a study of T cell responses to AZD1222 COVID-19 vaccine. The study's findings and limits: White British ancestry dominated among donors, who included more females, and clonal diversity was possibly underestimated. Reportedly, nearly half of unique spike TCRs recognized epitopes outside B.1.351/B.1.1.7 mutations. Dominant CD4 TCR responses targeted spike regions 160-218 and 743-854. Among AZD1222 vaccinees, only six were seropositive at baseline.

Repertoires were generated with immunoSEQ multiplex PCR, while TCRdb's copy carries only in-frame clones and drops some. The sample contains under 70,000 clones, approximately 81% of which appear only once. As for this clone: Its antigen is not identified.

Here the sequenced sample was peripheral blood, taken on day 0 of AZD1222 vaccination. The origin of this receptor is an adult in good health.

CDR3 DNA: TGTGCCAGCTCACCATTTGAGCATAGCTACACCTTC. Its translation is CASSPFEHSYTF. The chain carries TRBV18 and TRBJ1-2; no reliable D call. V was clipped by 2 bases and J by 9 bases, with 10 bases between them. This CDR3 is 12 amino acids long. Germline V gene sequence: CDR1 KGHSH, CDR2 LQKENI.